One and the same sample provided the 2 T cell receptor beta chains below, sequenced in a study of technical replicates of blood from a few donors. Using immunoSEQ multiplex PCR, the repertoire was profiled, and TCRdb retains in-frame clones only, with some absent. Among about 78,000 clones, roughly 94% were seen once, and the ten largest hold about 0.25%. The specimen sequenced was T cells isolated from PBMCs. These receptor sequences come from a human donor in good health.

This chain joins TRBV28 and TRBJ2-2; the match to TRBD1 covers 9 bases. The CDR3 has 15 amino acids. CDR1 MDHEN and CDR2 SYDVKM come from the germline V gene. The V gene end was trimmed by 6 bases and the J gene end by 7 bases; junction bases not matched to a gene: 9. The CDR3 sequence: CASSGDREVGGELFF. The CDR3 region has the DNA TGTGCCAGCAGCGGGGACAGGGAAGTCGGCGGGGAGCTGTTTTTT.

The chain combines TRBV9 with TRBJ2-7; TRBD1 agrees at 9 bases. V lost 3 bases, J lost 4 bases, and 11 bases stayed unmatched. CDR3 length equals 16 residues. Germline values: CDR1 SGDLS, CDR2 YYNGEE. CDR3 DNA: TGTGCCAGCAGCGCGAGACAGGGGGAAGCGGGTTACGAGCAGTACTTC. Its protein is CASSARQGEAGYEQYF. The variable domain in full, with the rest retrieved from reference TRBV9 and TRBJ2-7, is DSGVTQTPKHLITATGQRVTLRCSPRSGDLSVYWYQQSLDQGLQFLIQYYNGEERAKGNILERFSAQQFPDLHSELNLSSLELGDSALYFCASSARQGEAGYEQYFGPGTRLTVT.